This T cell receptor (beta chain) was sequenced in a study of shared clonotypes between healthy human individuals. The V and J ends lost 0 bases and 3 bases respectively, with 11 bases between them. Per germline, CDR1 SEHNR and CDR2 FQNEAQ (reference sequence). The CDR3 has 15 residues. Repertoires were generated with immunoSEQ multiplex PCR, while TCRdb's copy carries only in-frame clones and drops some. Of more than 1 million clones listed, approximately 78% are singletons. The chain recombines TRBV7-9 with TRBJ1-1; D gene ambiguous. Sequenced sample: memory CD4+ T cells from PBMCs. Subset meaning: CD45RA-negative fraction. This sequence was found in a man between 18 and 29 years old in good health. Some clones in this sample may be carry-over from other donors' samples. The CDR3 sequence is CASSLALGMHTEAFF. Here the CDR3 DNA reads TGTGCCAGCAGCTTAGCATTGGGTATGCACACTGAAGCTTTCTTT.